The 10 T cell receptor beta chains below were found in one sample sequenced in a study of cytomegalovirus exposure and HLA in healthy donors. Only in-frame clones appear in the TCRdb table, and some are missing; sequencing was by immunoSEQ multiplex PCR. Among about 110,000 clones listed, 90% to 97% were seen once. What was sequenced was PBMCs. These receptors were taken from a woman younger than 35 in good health and CMV-seronegative.

This chain uses TRBV18 with TRBJ2-7; 13 nucleotides agree with TRBD2. CDR1 KGHSH and CDR2 LQKENI come from the germline V gene. The CDR3 length is 18 residues. V lost 5 bases to trimming and J lost 2 bases; unmatched junction nucleotides: 12. In DNA form, the CDR3 reads TGTGCCAGCTCAGAAAGGACTAGCGGGGGCCGGGTTCCCTACGAGCAGTACTTC. Its protein product is CASSERTSGGRVPYEQYF.

V and J are TRBV19 and TRBJ2-3; D is possibly TRBD2 (6 bases). This CDR3 region has 15 residues. Between the trimmed V and J ends, which lost 4 bases and 0 bases, there was a span of 11 bases. The germline V gene has CDR1 LNHDA and CDR2 SQIVND (reference sequence). The chain's CDR3 is CASSNSGLSTDTQYF. The CDR3 bases are TGTGCCAGTAGTAATAGCGGTCTAAGCACAGATACGCAGTATTTT.

V gene TRBV7-3 combines with J gene TRBJ1-1; D gene unclear. Trimming pared 1 base from V and 6 bases from J, leaving 18 bases between. Germline V gene sequence: CDR1 SGHTA, CDR2 FQGTGA. The CDR3 has 16 residues. Here the CDR3 DNA reads TGTGCCAGCAGCTTAAACCCCCCACGGAGGATCGCTGAAGCTTTCTTT. Translated, it gives CASSLNPPRRIAEAFF.

The DNA of the CDR3 is TGCGCCAGCAGCTTGACAGTCTCTGGAAACACCATATATTTT. It specifies CASSLTVSGNTIYF. J is TRBJ1-3 and V is TRBV5-1; D ambiguous. Germline V gene data show CDR1 as SGHRS and CDR2 as YFSETQ. This CDR3 has 14 residues. The V gene lost 1 base and the J gene lost 0 bases, with 5 bases spanning the gap.

This clone was seen a single time. The CDR3 region is CASSFRNREHEQFF. The DNA for the CDR3 is TGTGCCAGCAGCTTCCGGAACAGGGAGCATGAGCAGTTCTTC. This sequence joins TRBV7-2 and TRBJ2-1; tentative D call: TRBD1 (6 bases). The CDR3 sequence is 14 residues long. V was clipped by 3 bases and J by 8 bases, with 14 bases between them. Germline V gene data show CDR1 as SGHTA and CDR2 as FQGNSA.

V and J are TRBV7-6 and TRBJ2-6, with unresolved D. The length of the CDR3 is 14 residues. The germline CDR1 and CDR2 sequences are SGHVS and FNYEAQ. V was shortened by 7 bases and J by 4 bases, with 11 bases between the two germline ends. CDR3 protein: CASTDRAGANVLTF. CDR3 DNA: TGTGCCAGCACTGATAGAGCGGGGGCCAACGTCCTGACTTTC.

The chain uses TRBV4-1 and TRBJ2-1, with 7 nucleotides matching TRBD2. Germline CDR1 MGHRA, CDR2 YSYEKL. There are 17 residues in the CDR3. V shed 5 bases, J shed 2 bases, and the junction held 12 bases outside the gene matches. CDR3 amino acids: CASSTYSSGPTYNEQFF. The CDR3 DNA reads TGCGCCAGCAGCACTTATAGTAGCGGGCCTACCTACAATGAGCAGTTCTTC.

The V and J genes are TRBV7-8 and TRBJ2-2; 8 nucleotides match TRBD1. V shed 6 bases and J 2 bases; nucleotides not matched to a gene: 14. The germline CDR1 and CDR2 sequences are SGHVS and FQNEAQ. This CDR3 has 18 amino acids. CDR3 in amino acids: CASRLTSQGAVNTGELFF. CDR3 sequence (DNA): TGTGCCAGCAGACTTACGTCTCAGGGGGCGGTAAACACCGGGGAGCTGTTTTTT.

The gene calls are TRBV6-1 and TRBJ1-3, with TRBD1 identical over 10 bases. CDR1 and CDR2 from the germline V gene are MNHNS and SASEGT. The V gene end was trimmed by 6 bases and the J gene end by 8 bases; junction bases not matched to a gene: 10. CDR3 length equals 15 residues. CDR3 residues: CASSFRDRGRDTIYF. The CDR3 region has the DNA TGTGCCAGCAGCTTCCGGGACAGGGGAAGAGACACCATATATTTT.

CDR3 nucleotides: TGTGCCAGCAGCTTAGAGGTAAACTCCTACGAGCAGTACTTC. Translation gives CASSLEVNSYEQYF. The V gene is TRBV5-4, the J gene TRBJ2-7; D not certain. The CDR3 runs to 14 residues. Germline CDR1 is SGHNT and CDR2 is YYREEE (reference sequence). The ends were cut back, 2 bases at V and 0 bases at J, with 9 bases in the middle.